This T cell receptor beta chain was captured by sequencing in a study of blood T cell repertoires in COVID-19. Study-level information: Acute and convalescent COVID-19 samples came from the United States, Italy and Spain.

Seattle-derived patients entered the study during active infection and were followed longitudinally. Libraries were prepared by immunoSEQ multiplex PCR; TCRdb keeps only in-frame clonotypes and omits some of them. This repertoire shows 300,000 or so clones, 85% to 90% found once; its top ten account for under 3.5%. The receptor comes from a woman younger than 45 with COVID-19, enrolled during active disease. The specimen was peripheral blood.

As DNA, the CDR3 is TGTGCCAGCAGTCTGGTGAGGAACACTGAAGCTTTCTTT. Translating gives CASSLVRNTEAFF. This chain connects TRBV7-3 to TRBJ1-1; D remains ambiguous. The CDR3 has 13 amino acids. Germline loops: CDR1 SGHTA, CDR2 FQGTGA. The V end lost 6 bases, the J end lost 1 base, and 9 bases lay between the germline ends.